A selection of T cell receptor beta chains follows, all from one sample in a study of blood T cell repertoires in COVID-19. Data came from immunoSEQ multiplex PCR; TCRdb stores just in-frame clones and leaves some out. There are 200,000 to 250,000 clones in the sample; 80% to 90% occur only once, and 3% to 4% lies in the top ten. The sample comprised PBMCs or T cells enriched from blood (not recorded which). Every receptor here comes from a woman between 25 and 40 years old who had been exposed to COVID-19. The CDR3 runs from the conserved cysteine through the conserved F or W. The order of the fields is J gene, clone size, V gene, D gene, CDR3 DNA, CDR3 protein. The D gene is left open where the match is weak. The size field is filled for only some rows; it gives once, few, many or a size class.

>TRBJ2-7|-|TRBV27|TRBD2
TGTGCCAGCACCCCACTAGCGGGAGTGGGCTACGAGCAGTACTTC
CASTPLAGVGYEQYF
>TRBJ1-5|once|TRBV5-5|TRBD1
TGTGCCAGCAGCGGCGGGACAGGTTACAATCAGCCCCAGCATTTT
CASSGGTGYNQPQHF
>TRBJ1-3|few|TRBV9|-
TGTGCCAGCAGCGCAACCTCAGGGACTGGAAACACCATATATTTT
CASSATSGTGNTIYF
>TRBJ1-2|-|TRBV7-3|TRBD1
TGTGCCAGCAGCTCCGTGACAGGGAAAGGCTACACCTTC
CASSSVTGKGYTF
>TRBJ2-7|-|TRBV12-3/TRBV12-4|TRBD1
TGTGCCAGCACCCAAGGGACAGGGCAGTACTTC
CASTQGTGQYF
>TRBJ2-7|-|TRBV2|TRBD2
TGTGCCAGCAGTGAATTGGGACTAAACCGCGACGAGCAGTACTTC
CASSELGLNRDEQYF
>TRBJ2-1|-|TRBV12-5|TRBD1
TGTGCTAGTGGTACCGGGACAGGGGCTGAGCAGTTCTTC
CASGTGTGAEQFF
>TRBJ1-1|-|TRBV30|-
TGTGCCTGGAGACCCGAGGGAGCCCGGGTAGACACTGAAGCTTTCTTT
CAWRPEGARVDTEAFF
>TRBJ2-7|once|TRBV2|-
TGTGCCAGCAGCTACGAAAATCCGTACGAGCAGTACTTC
CASSYENPYEQYF
>TRBJ1-1|-|TRBV15|TRBD1
TGTGCCACCAGCACCGGACAGGGGACTGAAGCTTTCTTT
CATSTGQGTEAFF
>TRBJ1-1|once|TRBV6-5|-
TGTGCCAGCGCGCTCGGAGACAGGATGAACACTGAAGCTTTCTTT
CASALGDRMNTEAFF
>TRBJ1-2|-|TRBV28|TRBD1
TGTGCCAGCAGTGACACAGGGGGGAACTATGGCTACACCTTC
CASSDTGGNYGYTF
>TRBJ1-2|once|TRBV5-1|TRBD1
TGCGCCAGCAGCTTGGCGCTAGGGACAGCGAGAGGGGATGGCTACACCTTC
CASSLALGTARGDGYTF
>TRBJ2-5|-|TRBV9|-
TGTGCCAGCAGCGTAGGGCTTTCATTCAGGGATGAGACCCAGTACTTC
CASSVGLSFRDETQYF
>TRBJ2-1|-|TRBV5-1|-
TGCGCCAGCAGCTTGTCGGGAGTCTCCTACAATGAGCAGTTCTTC
CASSLSGVSYNEQFF
>TRBJ1-1|-|TRBV24-1|TRBD1
TGTGCCACCAGTGATTTTCTCGACAGGGACACTGAAGCTTTCTTT
CATSDFLDRDTEAFF
>TRBJ1-1|-|TRBV6-5|-
TGTGCCAGCAGTTTTATGGCCTGGCAGAACACTGAAGCTTTCTTT
CASSFMAWQNTEAFF
>TRBJ1-2|-|TRBV27|TRBD1
TGTGCCAGCAGTGTCTCTCGGACAGGGACCAACTATGGCTACACCTTC
CASSVSRTGTNYGYTF
>TRBJ1-5|-|TRBV19|-
TGTGCCAGTACCGAGCGGAATGGAGATCAGCCCCAGCATTTT
CASTERNGDQPQHF
>TRBJ1-1|-|TRBV27|TRBD1
TGTGCCAGCAGTTTAGAACGGACAGGGCGAGAAGCTTTCTTT
CASSLERTGREAFF
>TRBJ2-6|-|TRBV7-6|-
TGTGCCAGCAGCACCCACCGTGGACAGCTCTCTGGGGCCAACGTCCTGACTTTC
CASSTHRGQLSGANVLTF
>TRBJ1-5|-|TRBV5-4|-
TGTGCCAGCAGCAAGGGGCGCAATCAGCCCCAGCATTTT
CASSKGRNQPQHF
>TRBJ1-2|few|TRBV5-6|-
TGTGCCAGCAGCTTGTACCAGGATGAGGGCTATGGCTACACCTTC
CASSLYQDEGYGYTF
>TRBJ1-5|-|TRBV30|-
TGTGCCTGGAGTTTCGGGGGTAGCAATCAGCCCCAGCATTTT
CAWSFGGSNQPQHF
>TRBJ2-7|-|TRBV2|-
TGTGCCAGCACTACGGACTTAAGCTCCTACGAGCAGTACTTC
CASTTDLSSYEQYF
>TRBJ2-5|-|TRBV5-4|TRBD2
TGTGCCAGCAGCTTTTATGGGAGGGCCCAAGAGACCCAGTACTTC
CASSFYGRAQETQYF
>TRBJ2-7|-|TRBV29-1|-
TGCAGCGTTCGTGGAGGGTTTGGCCACGAGCAGTACTTC
CSVRGGFGHEQYF
>TRBJ2-7|-|TRBV2|-
TGTGCCAGCAGAGCAGGGATCCTCACCTACGAGCAGTACTTC
CASRAGILTYEQYF
>TRBJ1-5|-|TRBV7-9|TRBD1
TGTGCCAGCAGCTTCTCACAGGGGGCAACCCGAAGCAATCAGCCCCAGCATTTT
CASSFSQGATRSNQPQHF
>TRBJ2-2|-|TRBV19|TRBD2
TGTGCCAGTAGGTCAGGCCATGGGACTAGCACCGAGGAGCTGTTTTTT
CASRSGHGTSTEELFF
>TRBJ2-7|-|TRBV6-6|-
TGTGCCAGCAGTTACTCCCTTCGGGATTCCTACGAGCAGTACTTC
CASSYSLRDSYEQYF
>TRBJ1-3|-|TRBV2|-
TGTGCCAGCAGCCATCCAAGACAATCTGGAAACACCATATATTTT
CASSHPRQSGNTIYF
>TRBJ1-4|-|TRBV5-4|-
TGTGCCAGCAGCTTGGTCACGGGTGAAAAACTGTTTTTT
CASSLVTGEKLFF